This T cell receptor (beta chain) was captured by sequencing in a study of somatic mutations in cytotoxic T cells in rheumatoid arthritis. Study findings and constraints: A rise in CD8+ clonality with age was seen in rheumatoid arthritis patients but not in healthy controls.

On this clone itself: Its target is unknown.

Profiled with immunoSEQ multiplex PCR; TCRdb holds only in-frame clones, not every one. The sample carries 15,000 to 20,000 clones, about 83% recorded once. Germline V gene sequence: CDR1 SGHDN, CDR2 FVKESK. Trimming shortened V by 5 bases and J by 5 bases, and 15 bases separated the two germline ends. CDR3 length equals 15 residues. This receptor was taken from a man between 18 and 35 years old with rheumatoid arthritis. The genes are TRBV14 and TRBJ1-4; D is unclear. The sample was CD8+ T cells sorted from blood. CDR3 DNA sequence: TGTGCCAGCAGCAGACGCGGTTTTCCCAATGAAAAACTGTTTTTT. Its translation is CASSRRGFPNEKLFF.